These 17 T cell receptor beta chains originate from one sample sequenced in a study of PD-1 blockade in classical Hodgkin lymphoma. Profiled with immunoSEQ multiplex PCR; TCRdb holds only in-frame clones, not every one. Of 90,000 or so clones in the sample, about three quarters were seen once. The sample's time point: cycle 4 day 1 (C4D1), after 6 weeks of nivolumab. After autologous stem cell transplantation all patients relapsed, and prior brentuximab vedotin exposure differed between cohorts. This material consisted of peripheral blood mononuclear cells (PBMCs), taken before the fourth cycle of nivolumab. The source of these receptors is a human donor with classical Hodgkin lymphoma.

The V call is TRBV6-1, the J call TRBJ2-2, with D uncertain. The CDR3 loop spans 15 amino acids. V shed 7 bases and J shed 3 bases, with 15 bases lying between them. In germline, CDR1 is MNHNS, CDR2 SASEGT. CDR3 nucleotide sequence: TGTGCCAGCATGTGGGCAGTCTTGGACACCGGGGAGCTGTTTTTT. It yields the protein CASMWAVLDTGELFF.

This chain links TRBV7-6 with TRBJ1-1, with TRBD1 as a possible D gene (5 bases). Germline values: CDR1 SGHVS, CDR2 FNYEAQ. The germline V and J ends were trimmed by 7 bases and 7 bases, with 19 bases remaining between them. The CDR3 is 14 amino acids. In nucleotides, the CDR3 is TGTGCCAGCATCAACATGGGGACCAGGGATGAAGCTTTCTTT. Translating gives CASINMGTRDEAFF.

The CDR3 here is CASSFPPAEQYF. CDR3 DNA: TGTGCCAGCAGCTTTCCTCCCGCAGAGCAGTACTTC. The chain combines TRBV11-1 with TRBJ2-7, with D unresolved. The CDR3 loop spans 12 amino acids. The ends were cut back, 3 bases at V and 7 bases at J, with 10 bases in the middle. From germline, CDR1 is SGHAT and CDR2 FQDESV (reference sequence).

Of note for this clone: Other DNA sequences in this specimen translate into the identical CDR3. The chain carries TRBV19 and TRBJ2-3; D might be TRBD2 (7 bases). Trimming took off 6 bases at V and 3 bases at J, with 13 bases between the two ends. The CDR3 is 14 residues long. The germline V gene encodes CDR1 LNHDA and CDR2 SQIVND (reference sequence). The CDR3 sequence is CASSTGGSTDTQYF. The CDR3 DNA reads as TGTGCCAGTAGCACGGGGGGCAGTACAGATACGCAGTATTTT.

This clone has a handful of counts. V and J are TRBV10-2 and TRBJ1-2; no clear D gene. Trimming pared 3 bases from V and 7 bases from J, leaving 15 bases between. This CDR3 is 14 amino acids long. CDR1 is WSHSY and CDR2 is SAAADI in the germline V gene. CDR3 nucleotides: TGCGCCAGCAGTGATTCGGGAGGGCAGAGTGGCTACACCTTC. As protein: CASSDSGGQSGYTF.

The chain couples TRBV5-6 to TRBJ1-2; 8 positions match TRBD1. J lost 3 bases, V lost 4 bases, and 14 bases had no gene match. The CDR3 extends over 17 amino acids. CDR1 SGHDT and CDR2 YYEEEE come from the germline V gene. The CDR3 protein is CASSPDRGRTPHYGYTF. The CDR3 DNA reads as TGTGCCAGCAGCCCTGACAGGGGACGGACCCCCCACTATGGCTACACCTTC.

The chain carries TRBV2 and TRBJ2-5; 14 bases are a match to TRBD2. This CDR3 comprises 16 residues. Germline V gene lookup returns CDR1 SNHLY and CDR2 FYNNEI. V trimming: 8 bases; J trimming: 5 bases; junction bases outside the gene matches: 10. CDR3 sequence (DNA): TGTGCCAGCGTCCCGGGACTAGCGGGGGTAGGGGAGACCCAGTACTTC. Encoded protein: CASVPGLAGVGETQYF. Drawing the rest from reference TRBV2 and TRBJ2-5, the complete variable domain is EPEVTQTPSHQVTQMGQEVILRCVPISNHLYFYWYRQILGQKVEFLVSFYNNEISEKSEIFDDQFSVERPDGSNFTLKIRSTKLEDSAMYFCASVPGLAGVGETQYFGPGTRLLVL.

The chain is built from TRBV5-5 and TRBJ1-2; D is ambiguous. V was trimmed by 4 bases and J by 5 bases, leaving 9 bases between them. From germline, CDR1 is SGHKS and CDR2 YYEKEE (reference sequence). The CDR3 runs 12 residues. In DNA, the CDR3 is TGTGCCAGCAGCCCGGATGATTATGGCTACACCTTC. This translates into CASSPDDYGYTF. The full variable domain, its missing parts supplied by reference TRBV5-5 and TRBJ1-2, is DAGVTQSPTHLIKTRGQQVTLRCSPISGHKSVSWYQQVLGQGPQFIFQYYEKEERGRGNFPDRFSARQFPNYSSELNVNALLLGDSALYLCASSPDDYGYTFGSGTRLTVV.

The chain carries TRBV27 and TRBJ1-1; D gene ambiguous. Germline assignment: CDR1 MNHEY and CDR2 SMNVEV (reference sequence). With 7 bases removed from V and 0 bases from J, the gap between germline ends came to 9 bases. The CDR3 covers 13 residues. The CDR3 sequence: CASMDELNTEAFF. CDR3 nucleotide sequence: TGTGCCAGCATGGACGAGTTGAACACTGAAGCTTTCTTT.

CDR3 region: CASSFPDGVTQYF. DNA for the CDR3: TGTGCCAGCAGCTTCCCGGACGGGGTGACCCAGTACTTC. The rearrangement links TRBV5-6 to TRBJ2-5; possible D gene TRBD2, 5 bases. Trimming shortened V by 2 bases and J by 7 bases, and 12 bases separated the two germline ends. The CDR3 length is 13 residues. Per the germline V gene, CDR1 is SGHDT and CDR2 is YYEEEE.

The V gene is TRBV7-9, the J gene TRBJ1-2; the match to TRBD1 covers 7 bases. The ends lost 2 bases at V and 6 bases at J; junction bases unmatched: 3. Germline V gives CDR1 SEHNR, CDR2 FQNEAQ (reference sequence). The CDR3 is 13 amino acids. In DNA, the CDR3 is TGTGCCAGCAGCTTAACAGGGGTGGATGGCTACACCTTC. Protein sequence: CASSLTGVDGYTF. Based on the CDR3 plus reference TRBV7-9 and TRBJ1-2, the full variable domain is DTGVSQNPRHKITKRGQNVTFRCDPISEHNRLYWYRQTLGQGPEFLTYFQNEAQLEKSRLLSDRFSAERPKGSFSTLEIQRTEQGDSAMYLCASSLTGVDGYTFGSGTRLTVV.

This clone showed up just once. The chain recombines TRBV7-9 with TRBJ2-1; 9 nucleotides agree with TRBD2. This CDR3 is 16 amino acids long. Germline V gene sequence: CDR1 SEHNR, CDR2 FQNEAQ (reference sequence). V was clipped by 1 base and J by 6 bases; unmatched bases: 7. The CDR3 bases are TGTGCCAGCAGCTTAGTCGCTAGCGGGGCCTCCAATGAGCAGTTCTTC. Translated: CASSLVASGASNEQFF. The full variable domain, rest sourced from reference TRBV7-9 and TRBJ2-1, is DTGVSQNPRHKITKRGQNVTFRCDPISEHNRLYWYRQTLGQGPEFLTYFQNEAQLEKSRLLSDRFSAERPKGSFSTLEIQRTEQGDSAMYLCASSLVASGASNEQFFGPGTRLTVL.

This clone was seen a few times. In DNA form, the CDR3 reads TGTGCCAGCAGCACCCGGACAGGGCGCTACGAGCAGTACTTC. Amino acid sequence: CASSTRTGRYEQYF. The chain couples TRBV21-1 to TRBJ2-7; the tabulated D call, TRBD1, remains unverified against the DNA. TRBV21-1 is tagged as a pseudogene. The CDR3 sequence is 14 residues long.

The chain employs TRBV19 and TRBJ1-2; D is possibly TRBD1 (5 bases). The ends were cut back, 5 bases at V and 4 bases at J, with 23 bases in the middle. The CDR3 runs 17 residues. CDR1 is LNHDA, CDR2 SQIVND, per germline (reference sequence). The CDR3 region is CASSPLGDLGLGYGYTF. CDR3 DNA sequence: TGTGCCAGTAGTCCCCTCGGGGACTTGGGGCTGGGCTATGGCTACACCTTC.

The chain couples TRBV10-2 to TRBJ1-4, with D maybe TRBD1 (5 bases). The length of the CDR3 is 16 residues. CDR1 and CDR2 from the germline V gene are WSHSY and SAAADI. V gave up 2 bases and J gave up 4 bases, with 14 bases separating them. The CDR3 sequence: CASSEGLGAINEKLFF. The CDR3, as DNA: TGCGCCAGCAGTGAGGGACTTGGGGCCATTAATGAAAAACTGTTTTTT.

The genes are TRBV7-9 and TRBJ1-4, with D possibly matching TRBD1 (5 bases). Trimming left V 5 bases short and J 0 bases short, with 13 bases between. Germline V gene sequence: CDR1 SEHNR, CDR2 FQNEAQ (reference sequence). The CDR3 has 16 amino acids. The CDR3 is CASSRRYRSTNEKLFF. DNA of the CDR3: TGTGCCAGCAGCCGCCGGTACAGGTCAACTAATGAAAAACTGTTTTTT.

This clone occurred a few times. This rearrangement joins TRBV30 to TRBJ1-1, with D unclear. V lost 0 bases, J lost 5 bases, and 7 bases lay in between. Germline V gives CDR1 GTSNPN, CDR2 SVGIG (reference sequence). This CDR3 region has 12 residues. CDR3 loop: CAWSVGRTEAFF. CDR3 in DNA: TGTGCCTGGAGTGTAGGGCGGACTGAAGCTTTCTTT. The full variable domain, with the rest looked up from reference TRBV30 and TRBJ1-1, is SQTIHQWPATLVQPVGSPLSLECTVEGTSNPNLYWYRQAAGRGLQLLFYSVGIGQISSEVPQNLSASRPQDRQFILSSKKLLLSDSGFYLCAWSVGRTEAFFGQGTRLTVV.